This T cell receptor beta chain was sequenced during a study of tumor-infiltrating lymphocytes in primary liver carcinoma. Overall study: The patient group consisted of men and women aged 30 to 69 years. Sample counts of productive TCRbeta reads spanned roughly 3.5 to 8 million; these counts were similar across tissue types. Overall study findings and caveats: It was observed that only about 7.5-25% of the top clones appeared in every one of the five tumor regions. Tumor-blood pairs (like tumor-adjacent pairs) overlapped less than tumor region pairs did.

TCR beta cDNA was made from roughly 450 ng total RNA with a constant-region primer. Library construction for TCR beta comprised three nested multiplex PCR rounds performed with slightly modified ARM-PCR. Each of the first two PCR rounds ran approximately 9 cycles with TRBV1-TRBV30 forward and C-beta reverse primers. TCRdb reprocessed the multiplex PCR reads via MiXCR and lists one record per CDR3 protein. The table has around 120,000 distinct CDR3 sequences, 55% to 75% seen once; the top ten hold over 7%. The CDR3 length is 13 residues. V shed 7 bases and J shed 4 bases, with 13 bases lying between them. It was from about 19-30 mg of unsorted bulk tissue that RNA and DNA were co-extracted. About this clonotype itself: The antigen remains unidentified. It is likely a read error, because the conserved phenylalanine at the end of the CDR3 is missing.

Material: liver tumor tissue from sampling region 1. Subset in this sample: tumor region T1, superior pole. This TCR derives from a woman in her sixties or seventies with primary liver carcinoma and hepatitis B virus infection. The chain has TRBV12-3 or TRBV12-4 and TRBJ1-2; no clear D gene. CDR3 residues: CASTVTRAYGYTL. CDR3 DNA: TGTGCCAGCACCGTTACACGGGCCTATGGCTACACCCTC.